This T cell receptor (beta chain) was sequenced for a study of patients and donors after allogeneic stem cell transplantation. V was trimmed by 0 bases and J by 0 bases, leaving 10 bases between them. This CDR3 has 16 residues. Germline CDR1 reads MNHEY; CDR2 reads SMNVEV (reference sequence). One entry per CDR3 protein, called by TCRdb with MiXCR from the RT-PCR reads. The data hold 400,000 to 450,000 distinct CDR3 sequences, with roughly 17% observed a single time. This clonotype was counted at least ten times. The sequenced sample was blood, either unsorted or a sorted T cell fraction (not recorded which). The chain combines TRBV27 with TRBJ2-3, with D perhaps matching TRBD2 (6 bases). The clonotype was recovered from a human donor who was either an allogeneic HSCT recipient or a stem cell or donor lymphocyte infusion donor (not recorded which). It is not recorded whose cells these are; they may come from a transplant donor. The CDR3, as DNA: TGTGCCAGCAGTTTATCGATAGCGGCAAGCACAGATACGCAGTATTTT. Amino acid sequence: CASSLSIAASTDTQYF.